In this sample, the clone carrying this T cell receptor (beta chain) turned up a few times. Antigen unknown. The sample is drawn from a study of regulatory T cells in long-lasting Graves disease. Time point reported: persistent/refractory GD, antithyroid drugs over 5 years with positive TRAb. Extracted RNA from PBMCs served as the source of the TCR library. Study conclusions and caveats: Persistent patients had a count of shared public clonotypes (roughly 2,500) that exceeded that of new patients (around 1,000).

HTBI primers from iRepertoire and Arm-PCR of CDR3 regions yielded the TCR beta libraries. TCRdb itself ran the multiplex PCR reads through MiXCR, one entry per CDR3 protein. This repertoire shows around 430,000 distinct CDR3 sequences, around a fifth found once; its top ten account for roughly 14%. Sequencing used peripheral blood mononuclear cells (PBMCs), obtained when the disease was refractory, from a patient treated with antithyroid drugs. This clonotype originated in a female donor with Graves disease.

The CDR3 protein is CASSYSTGGHRTDTQYF. The CDR3 DNA is TGTGCCAGCAGTTACTCGACGGGGGGCCATCGCACAGATACGCAGTATTTT. The chain uses TRBV6-2 or TRBV6-3 and TRBJ2-3, with TRBD2 as a possible D gene (7 bases). Trimming removed 0 bases from V and 1 base from J, with 14 bases in between. Germline assignment: CDR1 MNHEY and CDR2 SVGEGT. The length of the CDR3 is 17 residues.